These 4 T cell receptor beta chains were sequenced from one sample in a study of shared clonotypes between healthy human individuals (dated by TCRdb to about 2020). The library was prepared using the immunoSEQ multiplex PCR assay. The immuneACCESS repertoire file appears here via TCRdb, limited to in-frame rearrangements. These files lack a portion of the clones; in checked studies, under half of the deficit traces to unresolved V genes, and the cause of the others is not known. This sample has around 530,000 clones in its table, and around three quarters of those were observed once. The biggest ten clones account for 12% of the sample. Sequences were obtained from PBMCs. The receptors were gathered from a woman aged 40 to 50 in good health. Some clones in this sample may be carry-over from other donors' samples.

The chain recombines TRBV7-9 with TRBJ2-2; 8 bases match TRBD2. Losses at the gene ends were 4 bases for V and 3 bases for J; bases not matched to a gene: 16. The CDR3 runs to 19 residues. In germline, CDR1 is SEHNR, CDR2 FQNEAQ (reference sequence). The CDR3 DNA is TGTGCCAGCAGCTCCCTAGGGGAGAGCGGGAGAGACCACACCGGGGAGCTGTTTTTT. The encoded protein is CASSSLGESGRDHTGELFF.

The chain employs TRBV30 and TRBJ2-1; D is uncertain. CDR1 is GTSNPN and CDR2 is SVGIG in the germline V gene (reference sequence). This CDR3 is 17 amino acids long. The V gene lost 0 bases and the J gene lost 0 bases, with 15 bases spanning the gap. CDR3: CAWSVHEVPFSYNEQFF. Written as DNA, the CDR3 is TGTGCCTGGAGTGTACATGAGGTCCCTTTCTCCTACAATGAGCAGTTCTTC. Combining the CDR3 with reference TRBV30 and TRBJ2-1 gives the whole variable domain SQTIHQWPATLVQPVGSPLSLECTVEGTSNPNLYWYRQAAGRGLQLLFYSVGIGQISSEVPQNLSASRPQDRQFILSSKKLLLSDSGFYLCAWSVHEVPFSYNEQFFGPGTRLTVL.

V is TRBV19 and J is TRBJ2-3, with D possibly matching TRBD1 (5 bases). This CDR3 region has 13 residues. CDR1 and CDR2 from the germline V gene are LNHDA and SQIVND (reference sequence). Trimming shortened V by 9 bases and J by 5 bases, and 15 bases separated the two germline ends. The DNA of the CDR3 is TGTGCCAGCCGGATTACAGGCCAAGATACGCAGTATTTT. It specifies CASRITGQDTQYF. Full variable domain (rest looked up from reference TRBV19 and TRBJ2-3): DGGITQSPKYLFRKEGQNVTLSCEQNLNHDAMYWYRQDPGQGLRLIYYSQIVNDFQKGDIAEGYSVSREKKESFPLTVTSAQKNPTAFYLCASRITGQDTQYFGPGTRLTVL.

With respect to this clone: A clone one base away is much larger, so this may be a read error. Within the sample, other DNA sequences also encode this same CDR3. The chain joins TRBV29-1 to TRBJ1-1; perhaps TRBD1 as D (5 bases). Trimming pared 5 bases from V and 2 bases from J, leaving 15 bases between. The CDR3 has 14 amino acids. Germline CDR1 reads SQVTM; CDR2 reads ANQGSEA. CDR3 protein: CSVLRTQGNTEAFF. The CDR3 coding sequence is TGCAGCGTTCTGCGGACTCAGGGCAACACTGAAGCTTTCTTT.